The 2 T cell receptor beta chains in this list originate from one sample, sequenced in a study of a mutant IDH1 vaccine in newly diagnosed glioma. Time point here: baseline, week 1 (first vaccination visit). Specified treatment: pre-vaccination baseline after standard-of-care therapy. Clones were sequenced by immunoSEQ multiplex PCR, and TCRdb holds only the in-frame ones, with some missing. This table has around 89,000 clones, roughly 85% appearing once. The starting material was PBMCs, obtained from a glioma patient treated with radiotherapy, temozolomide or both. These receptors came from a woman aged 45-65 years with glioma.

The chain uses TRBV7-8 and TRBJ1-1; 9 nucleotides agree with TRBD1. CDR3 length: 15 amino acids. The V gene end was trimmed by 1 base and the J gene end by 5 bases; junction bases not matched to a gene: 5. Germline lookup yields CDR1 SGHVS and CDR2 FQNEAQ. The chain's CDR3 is CASSLVGTGRTEAFF. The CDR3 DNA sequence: TGTGCCAGCAGCTTAGTAGGGACAGGGAGGACTGAAGCTTTCTTT.

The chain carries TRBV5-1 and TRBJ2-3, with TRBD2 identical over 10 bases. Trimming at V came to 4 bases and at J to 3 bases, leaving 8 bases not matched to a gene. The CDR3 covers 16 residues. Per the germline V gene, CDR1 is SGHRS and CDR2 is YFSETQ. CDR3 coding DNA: TGCGCCAGCAGCCCGGAAGCGGGGGGGCTGACAGATACGCAGTATTTT. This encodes CASSPEAGGLTDTQYF.